Included here is one T cell receptor (beta chain) sequence, with context. V gave up 7 bases and J gave up 11 bases, with 20 bases separating them. The CDR3 contains 13 residues. Germline values: CDR1 SEHNR, CDR2 FQNEAQ (reference sequence). The data were taken from a study of blood T cells in healthy people across ages. A sample-barcoded 5' primer and a J-beta primer mix were used in a second PCR of about 6 to 11 cycles. TCRdb recomputed calls from the 5' RACE reads with MiXCR, one row per CDR3 protein. The sample records some 1.5 million distinct CDR3 sequences, 35% to 45% being singletons. The TCR sequence derives from a woman younger than 35 in good health. The source material was blood. The chain recombines TRBV7-9 with TRBJ1-1; D is perhaps TRBD1 (6 bases). CDR3 loop: CASTIGGPSSAFF. The CDR3 coding sequence is TGTGCCAGCACCATCGGGGGGCCATCTAGTGCTTTCTTT.